This T cell receptor (beta chain) is from a study of cytomegalovirus exposure and HLA in healthy donors. Study-wide points: Certain indistinguishable V segments, among them TRBV6-2 and TRBV6-3, were excluded. Researchers reported in a later analysis that a missense DCLRE1C variant was tied to TCR beta V- and J-gene trimming.

With V trimmed by 4 bases and J by 3 bases, 7 bases remained unmatched. The germline V gene encodes CDR1 SEHNR and CDR2 FQNEAQ (reference sequence). This CDR3 has 15 amino acids. Concerning this clone: Antigen unknown.

The study ran its PCR with 60 Vbeta and 13 Jbeta primers. Sequencing used immunoSEQ multiplex PCR; TCRdb keeps in-frame clones, though not all of them. This table lists tens of thousands of clones. This receptor was identified in a woman between 40 and 55 years old in good health and CMV-seronegative. Sequenced input: PBMCs. The rearrangement joins TRBV7-9 to TRBJ2-5; 8 bases line up with TRBD2. In nucleotides, the CDR3 is TGTGCCAGCAGCTCTCCGGGGGGGGCCGAAGAGACCCAGTACTTC. This sequence encodes CASSSPGGAEETQYF.